This T cell receptor (beta chain) is drawn from a study of monozygotic twins with cystic fibrosis (dated by TCRdb to about 2021). For the wider study: Barcoded libraries were prepared with approximately 15 PCR cycles from around 3 micrograms of fragmented DNA. On the day of blood sampling, twins were ranked among 1,060 cohort participants for weight-for-height and for FEVPerc (FEV1 disease centile). To assess genetic influence on V and J gene usage, the study compared TCR beta repertoires within and across 16 monozygotic twin pairs with cystic fibrosis. Data for three of the twin pairs had been reported previously in another context. The cohort included ten female and six male twin pairs, mostly children and adolescents, aged about 2.0 to 36.4 years with a median of about 8.8 years. Study-wide conclusions, independent of this receptor: The cohort was small, and the number of shared CDR3s showed no association with age, concordance or disease severity. The greatest similarity to the co-twin was observed for V gene usage in 13 of 16 pairs and for J usage in 8 of 16 pairs, which suggested genetic constraints. Nucleotide-identical clonotype sharing was significantly higher within monozygotic CF twin pairs than between unrelated CF individuals (P = 0.000026, Mann-Whitney). Simpson clonality was found to be generally low (median approximately 0.0086), suggesting a naive-dominated repertoire, although higher clonality was observed in the most severely affected patients.

The twin pairs came from the European Cystic Fibrosis Twin and Sibling Study Cohort, a cohort that recruited patients from over a hundred CF clinics across 14 European countries. Zygosity and CFTR genotype were verified in-house, and zygosity was tested by multiplex PCR of nine short tandem repeat loci. Peripheral blood was sampled from each twin, and clinical parameters were recorded on the day of blood sampling. Genomic DNA was isolated from peripheral blood cells with phenol/chloroform and kept in TE buffer at 4 degrees C. This clone occurred once. The clone's antigen remains unknown. It has no much larger one-base neighbor in the sample; base qualities were not kept. Based on the germline V gene, the CDR1 and CDR2 sequences are ENHRY and SYGVKD. Relative to germline, V is 6 bases shorter and J is 1 base shorter, with 9 bases between their ends. Including cysteine and phenylalanine, the CDR3 has 13 amino acids. Just CDR3 DNA is preserved here, 39 bases in frame from base 1.

TCR beta CDR3 regions were amplified by multiplex PCR with the immunoSEQ immune profiling system according to the manufacturer's instructions. An Illumina NextSeq system was used to carry out the sequencing. The published analysis was carried out like this. Sequence data were processed on the immunoSEQ Analyzer platform, and clonality was computed as the square root of Simpson's index of productive rearrangements. V and J usage similarity was measured by Jensen-Shannon distance, and CDR3 generation probabilities were computed with OLGA. The researchers looked up shared CDR3 sequences in the immuneACCESS database (August 2020) and in VDJdb (December 2020). TCRdb took over this immuneACCESS table, retaining in-frame rearrangements with V and J assigned. Such tables are incomplete; in checked studies, under half of the missing clones stem from an unresolved V gene, and the remainder is unexplained. Clone size and the V and J calls come from that table; the DNA yielded D and trimming. The sample includes approximately 8,700 clones, with about 91% observed a single time. The ten largest clonotypes hold more than 4.5% of the sample.

The chain joins TRBV10-3 to TRBJ1-1; tentative D gene TRBD1, with 5 bases matching. Source material: blood. This receptor was taken from a boy between 2 and 10 years old with cystic fibrosis. The nucleotides read TGTGCCATCAGATTCCAGGGGAACACTGAAGCTTTCTTT. Its protein product is CAIRFQGNTEAFF.